A single sample gave rise to the 14 T cell receptor beta chains below, sequenced in a study of regulatory T cells in long-lasting Graves disease. As to time point: newly diagnosed GD, antithyroid drugs for less than 3 months. Making the TCR library involved RNA that had been extracted from PBMCs. Arm-PCR of CDR3 regions with iRepertoire HTBI primers generated TCR beta libraries. A single record per CDR3 protein comes from TCRdb applying MiXCR to the multiplex PCR reads. The table has roughly 420,000 distinct CDR3 sequences, roughly 17% seen once. These data were also filed under a second study, of T cells in Graves' hyperthyroidism and ophthalmopathy.

Sample: peripheral blood mononuclear cells (PBMCs), taken at new diagnosis, from a patient treated with antithyroid drugs. The receptors derive from a woman in her 30s with Graves disease.

The V call is TRBV5-1, the J call TRBJ1-1, with 8 bases lining up with TRBD1. V gave up 0 bases and J gave up 4 bases; unmatched junction bases: 5. This CDR3 has 15 amino acids. Germline V CDR1 and CDR2: SGHRS, YFSETQ. The CDR3 reads CASSLGQGWSTEAFF. The DNA for the CDR3 is TGCGCCAGCAGCTTGGGACAGGGGTGGAGCACTGAAGCTTTCTTT. Variable domain in full (rest from reference TRBV5-1 and TRBJ1-1): KAGVTQTPRYLIKTRGQQVTLSCSPISGHRSVSWYQQTPGQGLQFLFEYFSETQRNKGNFPGRFSGRQFSNSRSEMNVSTLELGDSALYLCASSLGQGWSTEAFFGQGTRLTVV.

In its sample, this clonotype was seen many times. This sequence joins TRBV6-1 and TRBJ1-5, with a tentative D call TRBD1 (6 bases). CDR1 is MNHNS, CDR2 SASEGT, per germline. This CDR3 has 18 amino acids. Trimming removed 5 bases from V and 0 bases from J, with 20 bases in between. The CDR3 sequence is CASSSLRTADYSNQPQHF. DNA of the CDR3: TGTGCCAGCAGTAGCCTTCGGACAGCAGATTATAGCAATCAGCCCCAGCATTTT.

The chain is built from TRBV6-2 or TRBV6-3 and TRBJ2-3; 8 nucleotides align to TRBD2. The germline V gene encodes CDR1 MNHEY and CDR2 SVGEGT. The V gene end was trimmed by 3 bases and the J gene end by 2 bases; junction bases not matched to a gene: 7. The CDR3 sequence is 16 residues long. CDR3 nucleotides: TGTGCCAGCAGTTATCCCGCGGGAGGAACCACAGATACGCAGTATTTT. Protein: CASSYPAGGTTDTQYF.

J is TRBJ1-5 and V is TRBV7-8, with D possibly TRBD1 on 5 matching bases. Looked up from germline, CDR1 is SGHVS and CDR2 is FQNEAQ. The CDR3 totals 14 residues. Trimming left V 5 bases short and J 4 bases short, with 12 bases between. The CDR3: CASSRGKWNQPQHF. The CDR3 coding sequence is TGTGCCAGCAGCCGGGGCAAGTGGAATCAGCCCCAGCATTTT.

The sample holds many counts of this clonotype. The chain has TRBV20-1 and TRBJ2-2; the match to TRBD1 covers 8 bases. CDR1 DFQATT and CDR2 SNEGSKA come from the germline V gene (reference sequence). With V trimmed by 0 bases and J by 2 bases, 5 bases remained unmatched. The CDR3 sequence is 16 residues long. In DNA form, the CDR3 reads TGCAGTGCTAGAGATATCAGGGGGCAAAACACCGGGGAGCTGTTTTTT. As protein: CSARDIRGQNTGELFF.

At least ten counts were recorded for this clonotype. The CDR3 spells CASSLEGVLAGGVSYNEQFF. In DNA, the CDR3 is TGTGCCAGCAGCTTAGAGGGAGTCCTAGCGGGAGGTGTCTCCTACAATGAGCAGTTCTTC. This chain connects TRBV7-6 to TRBJ2-1; 11 positions match TRBD2. This CDR3 contains 20 residues. The V gene's germline CDR1 is SGHVS and CDR2 FNYEAQ. V shed 1 base, J shed 0 bases, and the junction held 11 bases outside the gene matches.

This clonotype was found many times. The chain joins TRBV28 to TRBJ2-3; 8 positions match TRBD1. This CDR3 region has 16 residues. Germline V gene lookup returns CDR1 MDHEN and CDR2 SYDVKM. V gave up 7 bases and J gave up 2 bases; unmatched junction bases: 11. The CDR3 region is CASTSSGQAYTDTQYF. CDR3 coding DNA: TGTGCCAGCACCTCTTCGGGACAGGCGTACACAGATACGCAGTATTTT.

The rearrangement joins TRBV29-1 to TRBJ1-1; D is uncertain. V lost 6 bases and J lost 1, with 15 bases in between. Germline CDR1 SQVTM, CDR2 ANQGSEA. The CDR3 runs to 14 residues. In DNA, the CDR3 is TGCAGCGTCAGAAGACATTCGGAGAACACTGAAGCTTTCTTT. Its protein product is CSVRRHSENTEAFF.

This clonotype appeared a few times. This chain uses TRBV19 with TRBJ2-1; weak D call: TRBD2 (7 bases). CDR3 length: 17 residues. From germline, CDR1 is LNHDA and CDR2 SQIVND (reference sequence). V was shortened by 10 bases and J by 4 bases, with 26 bases between the two germline ends. CDR3 nucleotide sequence: TGTGCCACCAAAAGGAATCATAGGGGGGGGCCATACAATGAGCAGTTCTTC. This encodes CATKRNHRGGPYNEQFF.

The chain couples TRBV7-6 to TRBJ2-1; D is uncertain. The germline V gene encodes CDR1 SGHVS and CDR2 FNYEAQ. The CDR3 runs 15 residues. V dropped 7 bases and J dropped 0 bases, with 13 bases sitting between them. This chain's CDR3 is CASTPAAHSYNEQFF. The CDR3 bases are TGTGCCAGCACCCCCGCGGCCCACTCCTACAATGAGCAGTTCTTC.

This clonotype was seen many times. This chain uses TRBV27 with TRBJ2-7, with TRBD1 matching over 7 bases. Unmatched junction bases numbered 7, after V lost 4 bases and J lost 1 base. CDR3 length: 15 residues. Germline V gene sequence: CDR1 MNHEY, CDR2 SMNVEV (reference sequence). CDR3 in amino acids: CASSWIGTASYEQYF. CDR3 DNA: TGTGCCAGCAGTTGGATTGGGACAGCTTCCTACGAGCAGTACTTC.

The rearrangement joins TRBV7-6 to TRBJ2-2, with D perhaps matching TRBD1 (5 bases). The CDR3 consists of 14 residues. CDR1 is SGHVS and CDR2 is FNYEAQ in the germline V gene. V shed 2 bases and J shed 4 bases, with 8 bases lying between them. The CDR3 reads CASSLNRRTGELFF. CDR3 nucleotides: TGTGCCAGCAGCTTAAACAGGCGCACCGGGGAGCTGTTTTTT.

Details on this clonotype: A much larger clone lies one base from this, so it may be a read error. The genes are TRBV30 and TRBJ1-1, with D perhaps TRBD1 (5 bases). V lost 4 bases, J lost 7 bases, and 19 bases lay in between. The V gene's germline CDR1 is GTSNPN and CDR2 SVGIG (reference sequence). CDR3 length: 14 amino acids. CDR3 protein: CAWTEGIHFSEAFF. The CDR3 DNA follows: TGTGCCTGGACTGAGGGGATCCATTTTAGTGAAGCTTTCTTT.

This clonotype has a count of ten or more. The chain links TRBV7-2 to TRBJ2-1; 12 bases match TRBD2. Trimming at V came to 6 bases and at J to 4 bases, leaving 4 bases not matched to a gene. This CDR3 has 15 amino acids. CDR1 is SGHTA, CDR2 FQGNSA, per germline. The CDR3 loop is CASRMGLAGYNEQFF. The DNA for the CDR3 is TGTGCCAGCAGAATGGGACTAGCGGGTTACAATGAGCAGTTCTTC. The whole variable domain, remainder taken from reference TRBV7-2 and TRBJ2-1, is GAGVSQSPSNKVTEKGKDVELRCDPISGHTALYWYRQSLGQGLEFLIYFQGNSAPDKSGLPSDRFSAERTGGSVSTLTIQRTQQEDSAVYLCASRMGLAGYNEQFFGPGTRLTVL.